This TCR beta chain was obtained from a study of T cell responses to AZD1222 COVID-19 vaccine. A word on this clone: Its target is unknown.

This CDR3 has 14 amino acids. Trimming removed 5 bases from V and 3 bases from J, with 8 bases in between. Looked up from germline, CDR1 is MDHEN and CDR2 is SYDVKM. Study-wide findings and caveats: Nearly half of spike-specific TCRs reportedly go after variant regions that carry no mutations. Clonal diversity may have been underestimated, and the donors were mostly white British, with more females than males. Samples come after the peak T cell response, not at day 14.

Method: immunoSEQ multiplex PCR; TCRdb's copy keeps in-frame clones and lacks some. The data contain 90,000 to 100,000 clones, approximately 91% of them singletons. This receptor was identified in an adult who received the AZD1222 COVID-19 vaccine. This chain connects TRBV28 to TRBJ1-6; D uncertain. The starting material was peripheral blood, obtained 28 days after the second AZD1222 dose. CDR3 sequence: CASSTSGYNSPLHF. The CDR3 nucleotides read TGTGCCAGCAGTACCAGTGGCTATAATTCACCCCTCCACTTT.